This TCR beta chain is drawn from a study of T-cell reconstitution after alpha-beta-depleted transplantation in children. The library targeted TCRbeta and was prepared with unique molecular identifiers. TCRdb reanalysed the PCR reads using MiXCR and keeps one entry per CDR3 protein. Among approximately 350,000 distinct CDR3 sequences listed, about an eighth were seen once. Germline loops: CDR1 SGHRS, CDR2 YFSETQ. The CDR3 sequence is 16 residues long. Trimming pared 4 bases from V and 2 bases from J, leaving 17 bases between. This sample comprised PBMCs, obtained from the stem cell graft. This TCR was recovered from a human donor who donated a stem cell graft to a child with Fanconi anemia. The chain couples TRBV5-1 to TRBJ2-3, with a weak D call TRBD2 (6 bases). The CDR3 spells CASSKGDFRFTDTQYF. The CDR3 coding sequence is TGCGCCAGCAGCAAAGGGGACTTTCGTTTCACAGATACGCAGTATTTT.